These 30 T cell receptor beta chains originate from one sample sequenced in a study of CD8+CD57+ T cells in acquired aplastic anemia. Sequencing was done on patients that had shown CD8+CD57+ cell expansion by flow cytometry. Genomic DNA, serving as template, underwent TCR beta VDJ and CDR3 profiling. TCRdb reprocessed the reads with MiXCR, giving one entry per CDR3 protein. Of 150,000 to 200,000 distinct CDR3 sequences listed, around 50% were seen once; the top ten hold roughly 13%. Specimen: sorted CD4+, CD8+, or CD8+CD57+ T cells (not recorded which) from PBMCs. Receptors were obtained from a human donor with aplastic anemia.

The rearrangement uses TRBV28 and TRBJ2-2, with D perhaps being TRBD1 or TRBD2 (5 bases each). Germline lookup yields CDR1 MDHEN and CDR2 SYDVKM. Between the trimmed V and J ends, which lost 2 bases and 6 bases, there was a span of 13 bases. The CDR3 has 15 residues. The CDR3 reads CASSLRGSGSGELFF. CDR3 in DNA: TGTGCCAGCAGTTTAAGGGGTTCGGGGTCCGGGGAGCTGTTTTTT.

The chain couples TRBV10-3 to TRBJ2-3; 9 bases map to TRBD2. CDR3 length equals 17 residues. Germline V lookup: CDR1 ENHRY, CDR2 SYGVKD. V was clipped by 6 bases and J by 4 bases; unmatched bases: 14. CDR3 nucleotide sequence: TGTGCCATCAGGGTACCCCCAGCTAGCGGGATGCCAGATACGCAGTATTTT. This codes for CAIRVPPASGMPDTQYF.

This chain links TRBV20-1 with TRBJ2-1; D uncertain. Germline V gene data show CDR1 as DFQATT and CDR2 as SNEGSKA (reference sequence). The V and J ends lost 0 bases and 8 bases respectively, with 11 bases between them. The CDR3 totals 13 residues. The CDR3 sequence: CSARDDVRDEQFF. CDR3 sequence (DNA): TGCAGTGCTAGAGATGACGTCCGGGATGAGCAGTTCTTC.

This clonotype was counted ten times or more. This chain joins TRBV6-5 and TRBJ2-7; no firm D call. Germline loops: CDR1 MNHEY, CDR2 SVGAGI. V lost 8 bases to trimming and J lost 4 bases, with 9 bases between them. The CDR3 loop spans 11 amino acids. CDR3 sequence (DNA): TGTGCCAGCCCTGATGGGTACGAGCAGTACTTC. The encoded protein is CASPDGYEQYF.

This clonotype was seen repeatedly, ten times or more. The rearrangement uses TRBV5-1 and TRBJ1-2; 7 bases fit TRBD1. CDR1 and CDR2 from the germline V gene are SGHRS and YFSETQ. After removal of 2 bases from V and 4 bases from J, the junction contained 11 bases not matched to a gene. This CDR3 spans 16 amino acids. The CDR3 region has the DNA TGCGCCAGCAGCTTTAGGGAGGGGGCAGGTAGCTATGGCTACACCTTC. It yields the protein CASSFREGAGSYGYTF.

This CDR3 reads CASSLGGTGKIDTQYF. CDR3 in DNA: TGTGCCAGCAGCTTAGGTGGGACAGGGAAAATAGATACGCAGTATTTT. The rearrangement joins TRBV11-1 to TRBJ2-3, with 9 bases that match TRBD1. Per germline, CDR1 SGHAT and CDR2 FQDESV (reference sequence). The CDR3 covers 16 residues. V dropped 1 base and J dropped 5; count of bases not matched to a gene: 7. Drawing the rest from reference TRBV11-1 and TRBJ2-3, the complete variable domain is EAEVAQSPRYKITEKSQAVAFWCDPISGHATLYWYRQILGQGPELLVQFQDESVVDDSQLPKDRFSAERLKGVDSTLKIQPAELGDSAMYLCASSLGGTGKIDTQYFGPGTRLTVL.

The chain joins TRBV20-1 to TRBJ1-4; possibly TRBD1 for D (5 bases). This CDR3 contains 14 residues. Germline V gives CDR1 DFQATT, CDR2 SNEGSKA (reference sequence). Trimming stripped 5 bases from V and 5 bases from J, with 15 bases between. CDR3 DNA: TGCAGTGCTTACCAGGGAACCGGAAATGAAAAACTGTTTTTT. It is translated as CSAYQGTGNEKLFF.

This rearrangement joins TRBV29-1 to TRBJ2-7; 8 positions match TRBD1. The length of the CDR3 is 11 residues. V lost 6 bases to trimming and J lost 5 bases; unmatched junction nucleotides: 3. CDR1 is SQVTM and CDR2 is ANQGSEA in the germline V gene. As DNA, the CDR3 is TGCAGCGTGCGACAGGGGAACGAGCAGTACTTC. Translation gives CSVRQGNEQYF.

V usage is TRBV4-2 and J usage is TRBJ2-7; 7 bases are a match to TRBD2. The CDR3 is 13 residues long. Trimming cost V 6 bases and J 12 bases; bases outside gene matches: 14. Germline V gene sequence: CDR1 LGHNA, CDR2 YNFKEQ. The CDR3: CASSSRMWEGPYF. CDR3 coding DNA: TGTGCCAGCAGTTCACGTATGTGGGAGGGCCCGTACTTC.

The chain combines TRBV12-3 or TRBV12-4 with TRBJ2-6; 7 nucleotides line up with TRBD1. Losses at the gene ends were 6 bases for V and 4 bases for J; bases not matched to a gene: 9. The CDR3 length is 16 residues. This chain's CDR3 is CASRRPTGFGANVLTF. The CDR3 DNA is TGTGCCAGCAGACGCCCGACAGGGTTCGGGGCCAACGTCCTGACTTTC.

The chain combines TRBV20-1 with TRBJ1-4, with D possibly TRBD1 on 5 matching bases. V was trimmed by 5 bases and J by 8 bases, leaving 18 bases between them. CDR1 DFQATT and CDR2 SNEGSKA come from the germline V gene (reference sequence). CDR3 length: 14 residues. The CDR3 region has the DNA TGCAGTGCTCATCTGGGACCTCGATGGGAAAAACTGTTTTTT. Its translation is CSAHLGPRWEKLFF.

As to this clonotype: A much larger clonotype is one base distant, so this may be a read error. The genes are TRBV6-5 and TRBJ1-6, with D possibly being TRBD1 (5 bases). The germline V gene encodes CDR1 MNHEY and CDR2 SVGAGI. The CDR3 consists of 16 residues. The CDR3 loop is CAISYSILQGNSPLHF. CDR3 nucleotide sequence: TGTGCCATCAGTTACTCGATTCTTCAGGGAAATTCACCCCTCCACTTT.

This clonotype was seen at least ten times. The chain combines TRBV20-1 with TRBJ2-3; TRBD2 matches at 14 bases. There are 17 residues in the CDR3. The junction had 10 bases not matched to a gene; V was cut back by 6 bases and J by 2 bases. Germline V CDR1 and CDR2: DFQATT, SNEGSKA (reference sequence). CDR3 residues: CSANGATSGGATDTQYF. DNA for the CDR3: TGCAGTGCCAATGGGGCGACTAGCGGGGGGGCCACAGATACGCAGTATTTT.

The CDR3 protein is CASSLGEGNTQYF. CDR3 in DNA: TGTGCCAGCAGCTTAGGCGAGGGGAATACGCAGTATTTT. The chain combines TRBV7-9 with TRBJ2-3, with D perhaps assigned TRBD1 or TRBD2 (5 bases each). The CDR3 extends over 13 amino acids. V shed 1 base and J shed 7 bases, with 9 bases lying between them. Germline V lookup: CDR1 SEHNR, CDR2 FQNEAQ (reference sequence).

Note on this clonotype: A clone one base away is much larger, so this may be a read error. The rearrangement joins TRBV6-5 to TRBJ2-7; TRBD1 matches 9 bases. The length of the CDR3 is 15 residues. The germline CDR1 and CDR2 sequences are MNHEY and SVGAGI. The trim removed 5 bases at V and 2 bases at J, leaving 7 bases unmatched. The CDR3 protein is CASSHPRTGAYEQYF. The DNA for the CDR3 is TGTGCCAGCAGTCACCCACGGACAGGGGCCTACGAGCAGTACTTC.

The chain is built from TRBV10-1 and TRBJ2-3; 10 positions agree with TRBD2. This CDR3 contains 15 residues. Germline lookup yields CDR1 WNHNN and CDR2 SYGVQD (reference sequence). J gave up 10 bases and V 4 bases, and 11 bases lay outside the gene matches. CDR3 region: CASSVGSGGPKAQYF. DNA for the CDR3: TGCGCCAGCAGTGTCGGTAGCGGGGGGCCCAAGGCGCAGTATTTT.

This chain connects TRBV29-1 to TRBJ2-7, with 10 positions matching TRBD1. After removal of 6 bases from V and 6 bases from J, the junction contained 11 bases not matched to a gene. Germline values: CDR1 SQVTM, CDR2 ANQGSEA. This CDR3 contains 14 residues. The CDR3 nucleotides read TGCAGCGTCGACCCGGGACAGGGGCCAACCGAGCAGTACTTC. Encoded protein: CSVDPGQGPTEQYF.

This clonotype occurred a few times. The V call is TRBV9, the J call TRBJ2-7, with a possible D match to TRBD1 (5 bases). There are 14 residues in the CDR3. With 0 bases removed from V and 3 bases from J, the gap between germline ends came to 10 bases. Germline-derived CDR1 and CDR2 are SGDLS and YYNGEE. The CDR3 DNA reads as TGTGCCAGCAGCGTAGGTTCCAGGGACTACGAGCAGTACTTC. Translating gives CASSVGSRDYEQYF.

This clonotype was counted a single time. A much larger clone sits a single nucleotide away, making a read error possible. The rearrangement joins TRBV14 to TRBJ1-2; D unresolved. The V end was cut by 3 bases, the J end by 4 bases, with 6 bases between. This CDR3 spans 12 amino acids. Germline V gene data show CDR1 as SGHDN and CDR2 as FVKESK. CDR3 region: CASSQRLYGYTF. CDR3 sequence (DNA): TGTGCCAGCAGCCAGCGACTCTATGGCTACACCTTC. The full variable domain, its missing parts supplied by reference TRBV14 and TRBJ1-2, is EAGVTQFPSHSVIEKGQTVTLRCDPISGHDNLYWYRRVMGKEIKFLLHFVKESKQDESGMPNNRFLAERTGGTYSTLKVQPAELEDSGVYFCASSQRLYGYTFGSGTRLTVV.

The CDR3 coding sequence is TGTGCCAGCAGTGACCCCGGGACAGTAGACAATGAGCAGTTCTTC. Translating it yields CASSDPGTVDNEQFF. V usage is TRBV25-1 and J usage is TRBJ2-1, with 7 nucleotides matching TRBD1. The germline V gene encodes CDR1 MGHDK and CDR2 SYGVNS. The CDR3 is made up of 15 amino acids. V dropped 3 bases and J dropped 5; count of bases not matched to a gene: 7.

This clonotype was recorded only once. The chain joins TRBV19 to TRBJ1-4; D unclear. CDR3 length: 13 amino acids. The V gene lost 7 bases and the J gene lost 3 bases, with 9 bases spanning the gap. Germline V CDR1 and CDR2: LNHDA, SQIVND (reference sequence). The CDR3, as DNA: TGTGCCAGTAACGAGTCGGCTAATGAAAAACTGTTTTTT. It encodes CASNESANEKLFF.

Many counts were recorded for this clonotype. This rearrangement joins TRBV5-1 to TRBJ2-3, with D unclear. Germline CDR1 and CDR2: SGHRS and YFSETQ. The length of the CDR3 is 15 residues. Trimming removed 0 bases from V and 1 base from J, with 9 bases in between. This CDR3 is CASSLGGGGTDTQYF. DNA for the CDR3: TGCGCCAGCAGCTTGGGAGGTGGGGGCACAGATACGCAGTATTTT.

This chain connects TRBV3-1 to TRBJ2-7; no reliable D call. CDR1 LGHDT and CDR2 YNNKEL come from the germline V gene (reference sequence). There are 13 residues in the CDR3. V was pared by 4 bases and J by 1 base, with 8 bases between. CDR3 sequence (DNA): TGTGCCAGCAGCCCGACAAATTCCTACGAGCAGTACTTC. Its translation is CASSPTNSYEQYF.

V gene TRBV13 combines with J gene TRBJ1-6, with a possible D match to TRBD1 (6 bases). Germline CDR1 is PRHDT and CDR2 is FYEKMQ (reference sequence). The CDR3 spans 15 residues. Trimming stripped 1 base from V and 7 bases from J, with 11 bases between. The CDR3 protein is CASSLDRTVNSPLHF. The CDR3 DNA reads TGTGCCAGCAGCTTAGACCGGACAGTGAATTCACCCCTCCACTTT.

This clonotype occurred many times. This chain uses TRBV2 with TRBJ1-6, with a tentative D call TRBD1 (5 bases). V gave up 5 bases and J gave up 11 bases, with 13 bases separating them. The CDR3 extends over 13 amino acids. CDR1 SNHLY and CDR2 FYNNEI come from the germline V gene. Written as DNA, the CDR3 is TGTGCCAGCAGTTTCGGGACCGGGGCACCCCTCCACTTT. It is translated as CASSFGTGAPLHF.

V gene TRBV2 combines with J gene TRBJ2-3; either TRBD1 or TRBD2 may supply D (5 bases each). The V gene lost 8 bases and the J gene lost 8 bases, with 17 bases spanning the gap. Germline V gives CDR1 SNHLY, CDR2 FYNNEI. This CDR3 contains 13 residues. The CDR3 bases are TGTGCCAGCGGTTCGGGACCCCAAGGTACGCAGTATTTT. Translating it yields CASGSGPQGTQYF.

The chain links TRBV15 to TRBJ2-7; D might be TRBD1 (6 bases). There are 15 residues in the CDR3. V was clipped by 1 base and J by 3 bases, with 13 bases between them. CDR1 LNHNV and CDR2 YYDKDF come from the germline V gene (reference sequence). CDR3 in DNA: TGTGCCACCAGCAGAGGTTGGGACAAGTTCTACGAGCAGTACTTC. This gives the protein CATSRGWDKFYEQYF.

About this clonotype itself: It may be a read error: a sequence one base away is much more abundant. This chain connects TRBV5-1 to TRBJ1-4; no reliable D call. There are 13 residues in the CDR3. CDR1 and CDR2 (germline): SGHRS, YFSETQ. V was shortened by 5 bases and J by 7 bases, with 12 bases between the two germline ends. CDR3 residues: CASSFASFEKLFF. For the CDR3, the DNA is TGCGCCAGCAGTTTCGCCAGTTTTGAAAAACTGTTTTTT.

As for this clonotype: A much larger clone sits a single nucleotide away, making a read error possible. This chain links TRBV27 with TRBJ1-2, with D uncertain. The CDR3 runs 12 residues. CDR1 MNHEY and CDR2 SMNVEV come from the germline V gene (reference sequence). DNA of the CDR3: TGTGCCAGCGGTGCAGGCAACTGTGGCTACACCTTC. The encoded protein is CASGAGNCGYTF.

Ten or more counts support this clonotype. This sequence joins TRBV5-8 and TRBJ1-2, with a possible D match to TRBD1 (6 bases). The ends were cut back, 4 bases at V and 4 bases at J, with 17 bases in the middle. Germline CDR1 is SGHTS and CDR2 is YDEGEE. CDR3 length: 15 amino acids. CDR3 amino acids: CASSPGQGPIYGYTF. CDR3 nucleotides: TGTGCCAGCAGCCCTGGGCAGGGGCCGATCTATGGCTACACCTTC.